These 10 T cell receptor beta chains originate from one sample sequenced in a study of blood T cells in healthy people across ages. Sample-barcoded 5' priming and a J-beta primer mix drove a second PCR of 7 to 11 cycles. Via MiXCR, TCRdb re-called the 5' RACE reads, giving one row per CDR3 protein. The table shows 1.6 million or so distinct CDR3 sequences, with almost 35% occurring only once. The specimen sequenced was blood. These TCRs come from a woman aged 30 to 39 in good health.

V and J are TRBV7-2 and TRBJ1-1, with D uncertain. The CDR3 contains 12 residues. V was trimmed by 5 bases and J by 3 bases, leaving 7 bases between them. CDR1 is SGHTA and CDR2 is FQGNSA in the germline V gene. CDR3 sequence (DNA): TGTGCCAGCAGCCTCGACTACACTGAAGCTTTCTTT. This sequence encodes CASSLDYTEAFF.

Here the CDR3 DNA reads TGCGCCAGCAGCCAAGATCGGTATACTGGGGCCAACGTCCTGACTTTC. Translated: CASSQDRYTGANVLTF. This sequence joins TRBV4-1 and TRBJ2-6; D unclear. V was shortened by 0 bases and J by 2 bases, with 8 bases between the two germline ends. The CDR3 covers 16 residues. In germline, CDR1 is MGHRA, CDR2 YSYEKL.

The chain recombines TRBV20-1 with TRBJ2-1, with 10 positions matching TRBD2. The CDR3 length is 16 residues. Germline trimming cut 0 bases from V and 7 bases from J; bases unmatched to any gene: 9. CDR1 and CDR2 from the germline V gene are DFQATT and SNEGSKA (reference sequence). CDR3 sequence (DNA): TGCAGTGCTAGAGATCTAGCTAGCGGGAGTCTGAATGAGCAGTTCTTC. This codes for CSARDLASGSLNEQFF.

Worth noting for this clonotype: This clone may be a read error of a much larger clone one base away. The CDR3 DNA sequence: TGCGTCAGCAGCTTGGAGGGACAGACCTACGAGCAGTACTTC. Its protein is CVSSLEGQTYEQYF. The chain carries TRBV5-1 and TRBJ2-5, with D tentatively TRBD1 (7 bases). The DNA end is a closer match to TRBJ2-7, so the J assignment may be wrong. CDR1 is SGHRS and CDR2 is YFSETQ in the germline V gene. The CDR3 loop spans 14 amino acids.

The chain links TRBV6-5 to TRBJ2-3; D remains unclear. The CDR3 totals 13 residues. V lost 5 bases to trimming and J lost 2 bases, with 8 bases between them. In germline, CDR1 is MNHEY, CDR2 SVGAGI. The CDR3 region is CASSVELTDTQYF. CDR3 DNA: TGTGCCAGCAGTGTGGAGCTCACAGATACGCAGTATTTT.

This clonotype was seen repeatedly, ten times or more. The rearrangement links TRBV18 to TRBJ2-5; perhaps TRBD2 as D (6 bases). Trimming removed 1 base at V and 1 base at J, with 10 bases between. This CDR3 has 15 amino acids. Germline V gene data show CDR1 as KGHSH and CDR2 as LQKENI. The CDR3 loop reads CASSPRQGLQETQYF. CDR3 in DNA: TGTGCCAGCTCACCACGTCAGGGACTCCAAGAGACCCAGTACTTC.

This clonotype was seen a single time. This may come from a read error, since a much larger clone is one base off. The CDR3 does not end in the conserved phenylalanine or tryptophan, so this is likely a read error. The chain joins TRBV25-1 to TRBJ2-5, with 9 bases matching TRBD2. The CDR3 has 14 residues. The V gene's germline CDR1 is MGHDK and CDR2 SYGVNS. V trimming: 2 bases; J trimming: 4 bases; junction bases outside the gene matches: 2. CDR3 sequence (DNA): TGTGCCAGCAGTGAACTAGCGGGAAGAGAGACCCAGTACCTC. Protein product: CASSELAGRETQYL.

This clonotype showed up just a few times. The chain combines TRBV14 with TRBJ2-1; D is unclear. CDR1 and CDR2 (germline): SGHDN, FVKESK. Trimming cost V 4 bases and J 3 bases, with 10 bases left between them. The CDR3 runs 14 residues. The CDR3 nucleotides read TGTGCCAGCAGCCCTGCGAATAGCTACAATGAGCAGTTCTTC. This gives the protein CASSPANSYNEQFF.

This clonotype was seen more than once but under ten times. The chain recombines TRBV7-9 with TRBJ2-1; D might be TRBD2 (6 bases). Trimming left V 5 bases short and J 4 bases short, with 15 bases between. Germline-derived CDR1 and CDR2 are SEHNR and FQNEAQ (reference sequence). The CDR3 runs 15 residues. The CDR3: CASSLRDSWYNEQFF. The CDR3 bases are TGTGCCAGCAGCCTACGGGACTCCTGGTACAATGAGCAGTTCTTC.

This clonotype showed up many times. This chain joins TRBV7-2 and TRBJ2-5, with a possible D match to TRBD2 (6 bases). V dropped 3 bases and J dropped 4 bases, with 12 bases sitting between them. CDR1 and CDR2 (germline): SGHTA, FQGNSA. CDR3 length: 14 amino acids. The CDR3 region has the DNA TGTGCCAGCAGCTTCGGGGGAATACGAGAGACCCAGTACTTC. This translates into CASSFGGIRETQYF.